This entry describes one TCR beta chain. What it binds is unknown. These data come from a study of PD-L1 blockade in urothelial cancer. Study information: Patients began atezolizumab, 1,200 mg intravenously every 3 weeks, in about 2014. The researchers analyzed blood 3 weeks (second dose) and 6 weeks after treatment start. Study outcomes and limitations: Pretreatment blood TCR clonality under the median forecast improved survival.

Each PCR contained spiked-in synthetic TCR analog templates. This table comes from immunoSEQ multiplex PCR, and its TCRdb copy is limited to in-frame clones, with some not included. This sample carries 50,000 to 75,000 clones, over 75% of them seen once, and the ten largest clones take around 1.6%. Time point defined: pretreatment peripheral blood. The ends lost 6 bases at V and 6 bases at J; junction bases unmatched: 12. Germline CDR1 is SGDLS and CDR2 is YYNGEE. This CDR3 contains 16 residues. The receptor comes from a man aged 70 or older with urothelial cancer. Sequenced material: PBMCs, taken around atezolizumab (anti-PD-L1) treatment. V and J are TRBV9 and TRBJ2-1; TRBD2 agrees at 10 bases. CDR3 protein: CASTDLVGTSANEQFF. The CDR3 DNA reads TGTGCCAGCACCGATCTGGTGGGGACTAGCGCCAATGAGCAGTTCTTC.